This T cell receptor (beta chain) was profiled in a study of cytomegalovirus exposure and HLA in healthy donors. Study summary: There were 85 million or so unique TCRs (from HLA-typed donors) in an early data release. Study-wide results and caveats: What was likely a sequencing artifact was a cluster of highly shared sequence variants. High sensitivity and specificity were reportedly achieved when the classifier diagnosed cytomegalovirus status. TCR beta chains numbering more than 150 were designated cytomegalovirus-associated.

This clone has at least ten counts. Its antigen is unknown. Germline CDR1 is MNHNS and CDR2 is SASEGT. The CDR3 has 15 amino acids. With V trimmed by 6 bases and J by 1 base, 8 bases remained unmatched. The PCR ran on 60 Vbeta and 13 Jbeta primers. Profiling relied on immunoSEQ multiplex PCR, and the TCRdb table lists in-frame clones only, not all of them. This sample carries 97,000 or so clones, roughly a tenth of them seen once, and the ten largest clones take around 4.9%. The sample taken for sequencing was PBMCs. This receptor was identified in a man in his forties or fifties in good health and CMV-seropositive. V gene TRBV6-1 combines with J gene TRBJ1-1; TRBD1 agrees at 7 bases. DNA for the CDR3: TGTGCCAGCAGACCAACCCCAGGGGGGAACACTGAAGCTTTCTTT. Its translation is CASRPTPGGNTEAFF.